These 19 T cell receptor beta chains originate from one sample sequenced in a study of T cell repertoires in cytomegalovirus infection. TCRdb analysed the reads with MiXCR anew, one entry per CDR3 protein. The sample includes around 140,000 distinct CDR3 sequences, 5% to 6.5% of them seen just once. Material for sequencing was PBMCs. The receptors originated from a human donor in good health (CMV status not recorded). Some clones in this sample may be carry-over from other donors' samples.

This clonotype was seen only a few times. This chain connects TRBV11-2 to TRBJ2-3, with 8 bases fitting TRBD1. Looked up from germline, CDR1 is SGHAT and CDR2 is FQNNGV. Trimming removed 5 bases from V and 0 bases from J; junction bases left unmatched: 10. CDR3 length: 17 residues. Here the CDR3 reads CASSHPLDRASTDTQYF. CDR3 nucleotides: TGTGCCAGCAGCCACCCCCTGGACAGGGCGAGCACAGATACGCAGTATTTT.

This clonotype has at least ten counts. The J gene is TRBJ1-5, the V gene TRBV7-2, with 8 nucleotides matching TRBD1. The germline CDR1 and CDR2 sequences are SGHTA and FQGNSA. J was trimmed by 4 bases and V by 2 bases; bases with no gene match: 4. The CDR3 is 15 amino acids. The CDR3 region has the DNA TGTGCCAGCAGCTTACAGGGGGCGTCGAATCAGCCCCAGCATTTT. It yields the protein CASSLQGASNQPQHF.

The chain joins TRBV4-1 to TRBJ2-1; D remains ambiguous. Germline lookup yields CDR1 MGHRA and CDR2 YSYEKL. V lost 3 bases, J lost 16 bases, and 19 bases lay in between. This CDR3 has 13 amino acids. The CDR3: CASSQFLTESQFF. In DNA form, the CDR3 reads TGCGCCAGCAGCCAGTTCCTAACAGAGAGTCAATTCTTC.

This chain connects TRBV3-1 to TRBJ2-3; D gene ambiguous. Germline CDR1 is LGHDT and CDR2 is YNNKEL (reference sequence). The CDR3 has 16 amino acids. The germline V and J ends were trimmed by 2 bases and 0 bases, with 12 bases remaining between them. This CDR3 is CASSQWSGVSTDTQYF. The CDR3 bases are TGTGCCAGCAGCCAATGGAGTGGGGTTAGCACAGATACGCAGTATTTT.

This clonotype was counted ten times or more. The chain combines TRBV7-2 with TRBJ1-2, with TRBD1 as a possible D gene (5 bases). The germline V gene encodes CDR1 SGHTA and CDR2 FQGNSA. CDR3 size: 13 residues. V was pared by 4 bases and J by 7 bases, with 13 bases between. The chain's CDR3 is CASSYKAGAGYTF. CDR3 coding DNA: TGTGCCAGCAGCTACAAAGCCGGGGCTGGCTACACCTTC.

The genes are TRBV11-2 and TRBJ2-3, with D possibly matching TRBD2 (6 bases). This CDR3 has 15 residues. Trimming left V 2 bases short and J 3 bases short, with 12 bases between. In germline, CDR1 is SGHAT, CDR2 FQNNGV. CDR3 amino acids: CASSLLGGETDTQYF. DNA for the CDR3: TGTGCCAGCAGCTTATTGGGAGGAGAGACAGATACGCAGTATTTT.

At least ten counts were recorded for this clonotype. This sequence joins TRBV6-2 or TRBV6-3 and TRBJ2-3, with 12 bases lining up with TRBD2. V lost 4 bases to trimming and J lost 1 base; unmatched junction nucleotides: 12. There are 19 residues in the CDR3. The germline CDR1 and CDR2 sequences are MNHEY and SVGEGT. CDR3 nucleotide sequence: TGTGCCAGCAGTTCGACTAGCGGGGGACTACGTGGTGGCACAGATACGCAGTATTTT. Its protein is CASSSTSGGLRGGTDTQYF.

Concerning this clonotype itself: A read error may explain this, as a much larger clone is one base away. The chain joins TRBV12-3 or TRBV12-4 to TRBJ1-1; tentatively, D is TRBD1 (5 bases). The CDR3 is made up of 13 amino acids. CDR3 sequence reads: CASSPQVNAEAFF. DNA for the CDR3: TGTGCCAGCAGCCCACAGGTGAACGCTGAAGCTTTCTTT.

This clonotype has ten or more counts. The chain uses TRBV7-2 and TRBJ2-1, with TRBD1 as a possible D gene (5 bases). The CDR3 has 16 amino acids. Germline assignment: CDR1 SGHTA and CDR2 FQGNSA. V was trimmed by 5 bases and J by 2 bases, leaving 16 bases between them. CDR3: CASSPSGAGAYNEQFF. CDR3 DNA sequence: TGTGCCAGCAGCCCGTCTGGGGCAGGCGCCTACAATGAGCAGTTCTTC.

The DNA of the CDR3 is TGCAGTGCTACTAGCGGGGGGCCGAATTGGCAGTATTTT. This encodes CSATSGGPNWQYF. V gene TRBV20-1 combines with J gene TRBJ2-3, with 11 bases that match TRBD2. V shed 4 bases, J shed 11 bases, and the junction held 8 bases outside the gene matches. The germline V gene has CDR1 DFQATT and CDR2 SNEGSKA (reference sequence). The CDR3 runs to 13 residues.

Many counts were recorded for this clonotype. The genes are TRBV15 and TRBJ1-4, with D tentatively TRBD1 (5 bases). The V end was cut by 1 base, the J end by 10 bases, with 10 bases between. CDR3 length: 13 residues. Germline V lookup: CDR1 LNHNV, CDR2 YYDKDF (reference sequence). CDR3 residues: CATSRGAGGKLFF. The CDR3 DNA reads as TGTGCCACCAGCAGAGGGGCGGGGGGAAAACTGTTTTTT.

This clonotype was counted ten times or more. Compared with germline, one end of the junction differs, possibly owing to a read error. The rearrangement joins TRBV7-2 to TRBJ1-1; D not resolved. The CDR3 totals 11 residues. The germline V gene has CDR1 SGHTA and CDR2 FQGNSA. CDR3 bases: TGTGCCAGCAGCTCTCGTTTGGGTTTTGGTTTT. It translates to CASSSRLGFGF.

This clonotype has ten or more counts. This chain uses TRBV27 with TRBJ2-7, with D possibly TRBD2 on 7 matching bases. This CDR3 contains 17 residues. The germline V gene encodes CDR1 MNHEY and CDR2 SMNVEV (reference sequence). Trimming stripped 4 bases from V and 3 bases from J, with 22 bases between. The CDR3 DNA is TGTGCCAGCAGTTCAGTTCGCGCTGGGCGGGGGCGCTACGAGCAGTACTTC. Protein: CASSSVRAGRGRYEQYF.

Many counts were recorded for this clonotype. The CDR3 DNA follows: TGTGCCAGCAGCCAACTAGGGCCCTTCAAGGACAATGAGCAGTTCTTC. Translation gives CASSQLGPFKDNEQFF. The chain uses TRBV14 and TRBJ2-1; D is ambiguous. This CDR3 is 16 amino acids long. V lost 2 bases to trimming and J lost 5 bases, with 16 bases between them. Per the germline V gene, CDR1 is SGHDN and CDR2 is FVKESK.

This clonotype was recorded at least ten times. The V call is TRBV28, the J call TRBJ2-3, with TRBD2 identical over 9 bases. V trimming: 4 bases; J trimming: 4 bases; junction bases outside the gene matches: 15. The length of the CDR3 is 18 residues. The germline gives CDR1 MDHEN, CDR2 SYDVKM. The CDR3 bases are TGTGCCAGCAGTTCCCTTCTAGTGCGGGGGGGCCGCTCAGATACGCAGTATTTT. Its protein is CASSSLLVRGGRSDTQYF.

This clonotype has a count of ten or more. The chain links TRBV7-2 to TRBJ2-3; 8 bases are a match to TRBD1. There are 17 residues in the CDR3. The junction had 8 bases not matched to a gene; V was cut back by 3 bases and J by 0 bases. Germline CDR1 is SGHTA and CDR2 is FQGNSA. The CDR3 is CASSFPTTGESTDTQYF. CDR3 sequence (DNA): TGTGCCAGCAGCTTCCCTACGACAGGGGAGAGCACAGATACGCAGTATTTT.

In its sample, this clonotype was seen many times. J is TRBJ2-7 and V is TRBV2; D is unclear. Germline V gene data show CDR1 as SNHLY and CDR2 as FYNNEI. Trimming pared 6 bases from V and 4 bases from J, leaving 10 bases between. This CDR3 has 12 amino acids. The CDR3 DNA reads as TGTGCCAGCAGGTCCACAGTTTACGAGCAGTACTTC. Protein sequence: CASRSTVYEQYF.

Ten or more counts support this clonotype. The chain combines TRBV7-8 with TRBJ2-6; tentative D call: TRBD1 (5 bases). V gave up 3 bases and J gave up 4 bases, with 16 bases separating them. There are 17 residues in the CDR3. Germline loops: CDR1 SGHVS, CDR2 FQNEAQ. For the CDR3, the DNA is TGTGCCAGCAGCTTCTCCGCGGCTGGGGCCGGGGCCAACGTCCTGACTTTC. As protein: CASSFSAAGAGANVLTF. The variable domain in full, with the rest retrieved from reference TRBV7-8 and TRBJ2-6, is GAGVSQSPRYKVAKRGQDVALRCDPISGHVSLFWYQQALGQGPEFLTYFQNEAQLDKSGLPSDRFFAERPEGSVSTLKIQRTQQEDSAVYLCASSFSAAGAGANVLTFGAGSRLTVL.

This clonotype was detected many times. The chain joins TRBV4-1 to TRBJ1-4; D might be TRBD1 (6 bases). Per the germline V gene, CDR1 is MGHRA and CDR2 is YSYEKL. The CDR3 sequence is 15 residues long. V was pared by 2 bases and J by 5 bases, with 12 bases between. CDR3 region: CASSQFAGQNEKLFF. In DNA, the CDR3 is TGCGCCAGCAGCCAATTCGCCGGACAGAATGAAAAACTGTTTTTT.